The 21 T cell receptor beta chains given below trace back to one sample, sequenced in a study of vaccination and CD4 T cells after COVID-19. These TCRs' antigens remain unknown. Treatment reported: approximately nine-day PBMC culture with coronavirus spike peptide pools or control peptides (ViraFEST assay). During the years 2011-2018, before the COVID-19 pandemic, the unexposed donor's CD4+ T cells were collected. The Oncomine TCR Beta short-read assay sequenced DNA from cultured CD4+ T cells. MiXCR, applied by TCRdb to the PCR reads, yields one record per CDR3 protein. The sample lists about 5,500 distinct CDR3 sequences; about 40% were seen once. Sample: CD4+ T cells from blood, cultured in vitro. Source of these receptors: a human donor in good health.

This clonotype was counted only a few times. The genes are TRBV10-1 and TRBJ1-1; D is perhaps TRBD1 (5 bases). V lost 3 bases and J 1 base, leaving 9 bases between the germline ends. CDR3 length: 14 amino acids. Germline lookup yields CDR1 WNHNN and CDR2 SYGVQD (reference sequence). The CDR3 region is CASSEGAGNTEAFF. In DNA form, the CDR3 reads TGCGCCAGCAGTGAAGGGGCCGGGAACACTGAAGCTTTCTTT.

The V gene is TRBV6-2 or TRBV6-3, the J gene TRBJ2-7; TRBD1 aligns across 8 bases. J gave up 3 bases and V 6 bases, and 10 bases lay outside the gene matches. This CDR3 region has 15 residues. The germline V gene has CDR1 MNHEY and CDR2 SVGEGT. The CDR3 nucleotides read TGTGCCAGCAGGCCCTGGACAGGGCGAAGCTACGAGCAGTACTTC. As protein: CASRPWTGRSYEQYF.

This clonotype has only a few counts. This rearrangement joins TRBV15 to TRBJ2-2; maybe TRBD2 (6 bases). The CDR3 has 15 amino acids. V was shortened by 6 bases and J by 8 bases, with 19 bases between the two germline ends. The V gene's germline CDR1 is LNHNV and CDR2 YYDKDF (reference sequence). The CDR3 loop reads CATSMHLGAGGELFF. The CDR3 DNA follows: TGTGCCACCAGTATGCATCTTGGGGCGGGAGGGGAGCTGTTTTTT.

The chain employs TRBV7-9 and TRBJ2-5, with 8 bases lining up with TRBD1. V lost 0 bases and J lost 6; bases outside the gene matches: 6. Germline CDR1 reads SEHNR; CDR2 reads FQNEAQ (reference sequence). The CDR3 contains 15 residues. The CDR3 region has the DNA TGTGCCAGCAGCTTAGCGTCAGGGGGCGCGAAGACCCAGTACTTC. This codes for CASSLASGGAKTQYF.

This clonotype occurred a few times. The rearrangement links TRBV7-2 to TRBJ2-7; tentatively, D is TRBD1 (6 bases). Trimming pared 5 bases from V and 0 bases from J, leaving 14 bases between. Germline loops: CDR1 SGHTA, CDR2 FQGNSA. This CDR3 spans 15 amino acids. Written as DNA, the CDR3 is TGTGCCAGCAGCCCCCCCCGGGACAACTCCTACGAGCAGTACTTC. This gives the protein CASSPPRDNSYEQYF.

This clonotype was seen a few times. The chain links TRBV6-1 to TRBJ1-1, with TRBD1 matching over 8 bases. V dropped 6 bases and J dropped 1; count of bases not matched to a gene: 4. The germline V gene encodes CDR1 MNHNS and CDR2 SASEGT. There are 14 residues in the CDR3. The CDR3 sequence is CASRTTGENTEAFF. For the CDR3, the DNA is TGTGCCAGCAGGACGACAGGGGAGAACACTGAAGCTTTCTTT.

V is TRBV6-1 and J is TRBJ2-2; D is possibly TRBD1 (5 bases). The length of the CDR3 is 15 residues. Trimming stripped 5 bases from V and 1 base from J, with 11 bases between. Germline V gives CDR1 MNHNS, CDR2 SASEGT. CDR3: CASSLMGQNTGELFF. CDR3 coding DNA: TGTGCCAGCAGTCTAATGGGGCAGAACACCGGGGAGCTGTTTTTT.

The genes are TRBV20-1 and TRBJ2-7; maybe TRBD1 (8 bases). Germline lookup yields CDR1 DFQATT and CDR2 SNEGSKA (reference sequence). This CDR3 has 14 amino acids. Trimming stripped 5 bases from V and 3 bases from J, with 17 bases between. CDR3 sequence (DNA): TGCAGTGCTCAGGACAGGGACTATTACTACGAGCAGTACTTC. Protein product: CSAQDRDYYYEQYF.

This clonotype was recorded a few times. The chain employs TRBV2 and TRBJ2-7; possible D gene TRBD2, 6 bases. The V end lost 1 base, the J end lost 4 bases, and 11 bases lay between the germline ends. Looked up from germline, CDR1 is SNHLY and CDR2 is FYNNEI. The length of the CDR3 is 14 residues. CDR3 coding DNA: TGTGCCAGCAGTGAAGAGGCGGGGAGGTACGAGCAGTACTTC. As protein: CASSEEAGRYEQYF. The complete variable domain, with remaining parts taken from reference TRBV2 and TRBJ2-7, reads EPEVTQTPSHQVTQMGQEVILRCVPISNHLYFYWYRQILGQKVEFLVSFYNNEISEKSEIFDDQFSVERPDGSNFTLKIRSTKLEDSAMYFCASSEEAGRYEQYFGPGTRLTVT.

CDR3 DNA: TGCGCCAGCAGTGAGCAGGGTTGGGGAATGAACACTGAAGCTTTCTTT. This sequence encodes CASSEQGWGMNTEAFF. The chain employs TRBV10-2 and TRBJ1-1, with D possibly matching TRBD1 (5 bases). CDR3 length equals 16 residues. Germline CDR1 and CDR2: WSHSY and SAAADI. Trimming took 2 bases from V and 0 from J, leaving 13 bases between them.

V and J are TRBV19 and TRBJ2-7; D ambiguous. This CDR3 is built from 15 residues. CDR1 and CDR2 (germline): LNHDA, SQIVND (reference sequence). Trimming took off 4 bases at V and 2 bases at J, with 15 bases between the two ends. The CDR3 sequence: CASSTRRVETYEQYF. The CDR3 nucleotides read TGTGCCAGTAGTACTAGAAGAGTCGAAACCTACGAGCAGTACTTC.

This clonotype was observed a handful of times. The rearrangement uses TRBV6-4 and TRBJ1-5; the D is unclear. Per the germline V gene, CDR1 is MRHNA and CDR2 is SNTAGT. The CDR3 consists of 13 residues. The germline V and J ends were trimmed by 9 bases and 4 bases, with 13 bases remaining between them. The CDR3, as DNA: TGTGCCAGACCGGACCCACGGAATCAGCCCCAGCATTTT. It encodes CARPDPRNQPQHF.

This sequence joins TRBV29-1 and TRBJ1-1, with D maybe TRBD1 (6 bases). With 8 bases removed from V and 7 bases from J, the gap between germline ends came to 20 bases. Germline CDR1 is SQVTM and CDR2 is ANQGSEA. The CDR3 has 13 amino acids. The CDR3 DNA sequence: TGCAGCTCCGTGGGGGGGGCGCTAGGTGAAGCTTTCTTT. Translation: CSSVGGALGEAFF.

The chain uses TRBV20-1 and TRBJ1-5; 12 nucleotides agree with TRBD1. Trimming cost V 3 bases and J 7 bases; bases outside gene matches: 7. Germline CDR1 reads DFQATT; CDR2 reads SNEGSKA (reference sequence). The CDR3 is 15 amino acids. The CDR3 coding sequence is TGCAGTGCTAGCCGGGACAGGGGGCGGATGCAGCCCCAGCATTTT. Encoded protein: CSASRDRGRMQPQHF.

This chain connects TRBV7-3 to TRBJ2-1; the D gene is possibly TRBD2 (6 bases). Germline assignment: CDR1 SGHTA and CDR2 FQGTGA. CDR3 length equals 15 residues. The V gene lost 5 bases and the J gene lost 0 bases, with 11 bases spanning the gap. The CDR3 coding sequence is TGTGCCAGCAGCCCGAGCGGGCACTCCTACAATGAGCAGTTCTTC. Translation gives CASSPSGHSYNEQFF.

This clonotype came up a few times. CDR3 protein: CASSPSGPYEQYF. The CDR3 coding sequence is TGTGCCAGCAGCCCAAGCGGGCCCTACGAGCAGTACTTC. The rearrangement joins TRBV7-9 to TRBJ2-7; a possible D gene is TRBD2 (6 bases). The germline CDR1 and CDR2 sequences are SEHNR and FQNEAQ (reference sequence). The ends were cut back, 5 bases at V and 2 bases at J, with 10 bases in the middle. This CDR3 contains 13 residues.

This clonotype has a handful of counts. In DNA, the CDR3 is TGTGCCAGCAGCTTAATAGACACTGAAGCTTTCTTT. This sequence encodes CASSLIDTEAFF. The V call is TRBV7-2, the J call TRBJ1-1; D is ambiguous. The CDR3 loop spans 12 amino acids. Germline V gene lookup returns CDR1 SGHTA and CDR2 FQGNSA. V was trimmed by 2 bases and J by 3 bases, leaving 4 bases between them.

The chain uses TRBV20-1 and TRBJ1-1, with D tentatively TRBD1 (5 bases). Germline CDR1 DFQATT, CDR2 SNEGSKA (reference sequence). The V and J ends lost 3 bases and 5 bases respectively, with 19 bases between them. There are 15 residues in the CDR3. As DNA, the CDR3 is TGCAGTGCTAGGCCTCCGGGACCCAGTGGAACTGAAGCTTTCTTT. Translated: CSARPPGPSGTEAFF.

The chain combines TRBV12-3 or TRBV12-4 with TRBJ1-2, with D unclear. The CDR3 contains 12 residues. The V gene lost 7 bases and the J gene lost 8 bases, with 14 bases spanning the gap. Here the CDR3 reads CASTQLRSGYTF. CDR3 in DNA: TGTGCCAGCACCCAACTACGGAGCGGCTACACCTTC.

This clonotype has a handful of counts. The V and J genes are TRBV6-2 or TRBV6-3 and TRBJ1-2; a weak D match, TRBD1 (5 bases). This CDR3 spans 12 amino acids. CDR1 and CDR2 (germline): MNHEY, SVGEGT. V lost 7 bases, J lost 5 bases, and 11 bases lay in between. CDR3 loop: CASTGTGYGYTF. The CDR3 DNA sequence: TGTGCCAGCACGGGGACTGGATATGGCTACACCTTC.

This clonotype is labeled as medium-sized (0.01 to 0.1%). The chain links TRBV20-1 to TRBJ1-5; D gene ambiguous. The V end lost 1 base, the J end lost 4 bases, and 14 bases lay between the germline ends. Germline V gene lookup returns CDR1 DFQATT and CDR2 SNEGSKA (reference sequence). This CDR3 contains 15 residues. CDR3 nucleotide sequence: TGCAGTGCTAGAGGCCATTTAGGGTTGAATCAGCCCCAGCATTTT. Its protein product is CSARGHLGLNQPQHF.